This passage covers 24 T cell receptor beta chains from one sample sequenced in a study of T cells after yellow fever vaccination. A single record per CDR3 protein comes from TCRdb applying MiXCR to the 5' RACE reads. The table has 200,000 to 300,000 distinct CDR3 sequences, around 13% seen once. The sequenced sample was CD4+ T cells sorted from PBMCs, obtained 45 days after the yellow fever booster vaccination. These TCRs come from a man aged 25-40 years who received the YFV17D yellow fever vaccine.

The rearrangement uses TRBV5-1 and TRBJ2-1; D call uncertain. Germline CDR1 and CDR2: SGHRS and YFSETQ. Between the trimmed V and J ends, which lost 0 bases and 5 bases, there was a span of 12 bases. CDR3 length: 15 residues. CDR3 sequence reads: CASSLEGSINNEQFF. The CDR3, as DNA: TGCGCCAGCAGCTTGGAGGGCTCCATTAACAATGAGCAGTTCTTC.

This clonotype was picked up a small number of times. The chain recombines TRBV5-1 with TRBJ1-3; 10 bases line up with TRBD1. This CDR3 has 14 amino acids. Trimming cost V 3 bases and J 4 bases; bases outside gene matches: 1. The germline V gene encodes CDR1 SGHRS and CDR2 YFSETQ. CDR3: CASSWTGGGNTIYF. The CDR3 bases are TGCGCCAGCAGCTGGACAGGGGGAGGAAACACCATATATTTT.

This clonotype showed up just a few times. The chain combines TRBV5-1 with TRBJ2-3, with TRBD1 as a possible D gene (6 bases). Germline loops: CDR1 SGHRS, CDR2 YFSETQ. The CDR3 has 16 amino acids. Trimming shortened V by 1 base and J by 3 bases, and 15 bases separated the two germline ends. The CDR3 sequence is CASSLLAAQGTDTQYF. For the CDR3, the DNA is TGCGCCAGCAGCTTGTTAGCTGCCCAGGGGACAGATACGCAGTATTTT.

Written as DNA, the CDR3 is TGTGCCAGCAGCCAAGACCAGGCCTATGGCTACACCTTC. This translates into CASSQDQAYGYTF. The J gene is TRBJ1-2, the V gene TRBV14, with D unresolved. The germline gives CDR1 SGHDN, CDR2 FVKESK. This CDR3 is built from 13 residues. The V gene lost 0 bases and the J gene lost 4 bases, with 6 bases spanning the gap.

This clonotype was observed a handful of times. The chain has TRBV5-1 and TRBJ2-3; D gene unclear. V gave up 4 bases and J gave up 5 bases, with 11 bases separating them. The CDR3 extends over 13 amino acids. Germline assignment: CDR1 SGHRS and CDR2 YFSETQ. The CDR3 DNA reads TGCGCCAGCAGCCAACAGATGCGAGATACGCAGTATTTT. It codes for CASSQQMRDTQYF.

The table lists this clonotype with a few counts. The J gene is TRBJ2-7, the V gene TRBV3-1; 9 bases fit TRBD1. The CDR3 has 14 amino acids. V lost 3 bases to trimming and J lost 6 bases; unmatched junction nucleotides: 6. CDR1 and CDR2 (germline): LGHDT, YNNKEL (reference sequence). Here the CDR3 DNA reads TGTGCCAGCAGCCAGGACAGGGGAGGAGGCGAGCAGTACTTC. The encoded protein is CASSQDRGGGEQYF.

This clonotype has at least ten counts. The rearrangement joins TRBV6-5 to TRBJ1-1, with a tentative D call TRBD1 (5 bases). The CDR3 covers 12 residues. Trimming took off 6 bases at V and 4 bases at J, with 9 bases between the two ends. Germline loops: CDR1 MNHEY, CDR2 SVGAGI. CDR3 DNA: TGTGCCAGCAGGAAAGGGACCACTGAAGCTTTCTTT. Amino acids: CASRKGTTEAFF.

As DNA, the CDR3 is TGTGCCACCAGCAGAGGGGGACAGTACCTTAACTATGGCTACACCTTC. Translated: CATSRGGQYLNYGYTF. The chain carries TRBV15 and TRBJ1-2; 7 bases are shared with TRBD1. Trimming cost V 1 base and J 1 base; bases outside gene matches: 6. The CDR3 has 16 residues. Germline V CDR1 and CDR2: LNHNV, YYDKDF (reference sequence).

The J gene is TRBJ2-2, the V gene TRBV7-2; no clear D gene. The germline V gene encodes CDR1 SGHTA and CDR2 FQGNSA. The CDR3 length is 16 residues. Trimming took 6 bases from V and 6 from J, leaving 20 bases between them. This CDR3 reads CASRKDGAGRPGELFF. CDR3 DNA sequence: TGTGCCAGCAGGAAGGACGGAGCAGGTCGCCCCGGGGAGCTGTTTTTT.

This chain connects TRBV25-1 to TRBJ2-3; D is perhaps TRBD2 (5 bases). Trimming took off 2 bases at V and 2 bases at J, with 11 bases between the two ends. CDR1 and CDR2 (germline): MGHDK, SYGVNS. The CDR3 is made up of 15 amino acids. The CDR3 here is CASSEHRGNTDTQYF. The CDR3 coding sequence is TGTGCCAGCAGTGAACATCGGGGAAACACAGATACGCAGTATTTT.

CDR3 loop: CSVYGMGAQETQYF. In DNA, the CDR3 is TGCAGCGTTTATGGTATGGGCGCTCAGGAGACCCAGTACTTC. The chain uses TRBV29-1 and TRBJ2-5; D is ambiguous. Germline V gene data show CDR1 as SQVTM and CDR2 as ANQGSEA. V was trimmed by 5 bases and J by 5 bases, leaving 18 bases between them. The CDR3 totals 14 residues.

The chain couples TRBV5-1 to TRBJ1-2; D is perhaps TRBD1 (5 bases). The CDR3 contains 16 residues. Trimming removed 4 bases from V and 0 bases from J, with 16 bases in between. Germline assignment: CDR1 SGHRS and CDR2 YFSETQ. The CDR3 coding sequence is TGCGCCAGCAGCCCCGGCGCTCGGGGGGCTAACTATGGCTACACCTTC. Protein product: CASSPGARGANYGYTF.

This chain links TRBV6-5 with TRBJ2-7; TRBD1 matches 7 bases. This CDR3 is 14 amino acids long. The trim removed 4 bases at V and 2 bases at J, leaving 5 bases unmatched. Germline assignment: CDR1 MNHEY and CDR2 SVGAGI. CDR3 amino acids: CASSSPGQTYEQYF. CDR3 DNA: TGTGCCAGCAGTTCTCCGGGACAGACCTACGAGCAGTACTTC.

The genes are TRBV5-6 and TRBJ2-1; 11 bases fit TRBD2. The germline V gene encodes CDR1 SGHDT and CDR2 YYEEEE. The CDR3 extends over 14 amino acids. V was clipped by 5 bases and J by 6 bases; unmatched bases: 4. CDR3 sequence: CASRLAGVLNEQFF. The CDR3 nucleotides read TGTGCCAGCAGACTAGCGGGAGTTCTCAATGAGCAGTTCTTC.

The sample holds a few counts of this clonotype. J is TRBJ2-4 and V is TRBV2, with 14 bases aligning to TRBD2. The V segment lost 6 bases and the J segment 10 bases; nucleotides outside the gene matches: 8. Per the germline V gene, CDR1 is SNHLY and CDR2 is FYNNEI. CDR3 length: 15 residues. This CDR3 is CASRSPGLAGEIQYF. The CDR3 bases are TGTGCCAGCAGATCTCCGGGACTAGCGGGAGAAATTCAGTACTTC.

The chain recombines TRBV6-5 with TRBJ1-2, with D perhaps TRBD1 (6 bases). CDR3 length equals 14 residues. The germline CDR1 and CDR2 sequences are MNHEY and SVGAGI. Trimming removed 4 bases at V and 4 bases at J, with 13 bases between. For the CDR3, the DNA is TGTGCCAGCAGTTCCCCGGGACACGCCTATGGCTACACCTTC. It is translated as CASSSPGHAYGYTF.

This clonotype was seen only a few times. J is TRBJ1-1 and V is TRBV10-3; perhaps TRBD1 as D (6 bases). This CDR3 has 14 residues. Germline values: CDR1 ENHRY, CDR2 SYGVKD. The ends were cut back, 5 bases at V and 6 bases at J, with 16 bases in the middle. The CDR3 DNA is TGTGCCATCAGTAAGGGACAAGGTACACCTGAAGCTTTCTTT. This translates into CAISKGQGTPEAFF.

The sample holds a few counts of this clonotype. The chain carries TRBV20-1 and TRBJ2-2; the D gene is possibly TRBD2 (5 bases). The germline gives CDR1 DFQATT, CDR2 SNEGSKA (reference sequence). The CDR3 loop spans 11 amino acids. Trimming shortened V by 5 bases and J by 6 bases, and 7 bases separated the two germline ends. Here the CDR3 reads CSAPDSGELFF. DNA for the CDR3: TGCAGTGCTCCGGACTCCGGGGAGCTGTTTTTT.

This clonotype was counted between two and nine times. The chain has TRBV4-3 and TRBJ2-5; TRBD2 is a possible D gene (6 bases). The germline V gene has CDR1 LGHNA and CDR2 YSLEER. Trimming took 3 bases from V and 3 from J, leaving 11 bases between them. The CDR3 covers 14 residues. Here the CDR3 DNA reads TGCGCCAGCAGCCACTCCGGGGAGGAAGAGACCCAGTACTTC. Its translation is CASSHSGEEETQYF.

This clonotype has just a few counts. The rearrangement uses TRBV5-1 and TRBJ2-3, with D possibly being TRBD1 (6 bases). CDR3 size: 14 residues. Germline CDR1 reads SGHRS; CDR2 reads YFSETQ. Trimming removed 2 bases from V and 1 base from J, with 8 bases in between. DNA of the CDR3: TGCGCCAGCAGCTTCCGACAGGGCACAGATACGCAGTATTTT. Translating gives CASSFRQGTDTQYF. Full variable domain (missing parts from reference TRBV5-1 and TRBJ2-3): KAGVTQTPRYLIKTRGQQVTLSCSPISGHRSVSWYQQTPGQGLQFLFEYFSETQRNKGNFPGRFSGRQFSNSRSEMNVSTLELGDSALYLCASSFRQGTDTQYFGPGTRLTVL.

This clonotype was seen a few times. The chain carries TRBV5-6 and TRBJ1-1; perhaps TRBD1 as D (5 bases). The CDR3 totals 15 residues. V was trimmed by 4 bases and J by 4 bases, leaving 17 bases between them. The germline V gene encodes CDR1 SGHDT and CDR2 YYEEEE. The CDR3 reads CASSLTTGGITEAFF. CDR3 DNA sequence: TGTGCCAGCAGCCTAACGACTGGGGGGATCACTGAAGCTTTCTTT.

The genes are TRBV7-3 and TRBJ2-1; TRBD2 agrees at 10 bases. Germline loops: CDR1 SGHTA, CDR2 FQGTGA. This CDR3 comprises 13 residues. Trimming took 5 bases from V and 7 from J; bases not matched to a gene: 2. The CDR3 DNA reads TGTGCCAGCAGCCCGACTAGCGGGAATGAGCAGTTCTTC. Translated, it gives CASSPTSGNEQFF.

This clonotype was detected many times. The chain is built from TRBV20-1 and TRBJ2-1; TRBD2 aligns across 11 bases. Unmatched junction bases numbered 7, after V lost 1 base and J lost 8 bases. This CDR3 contains 15 residues. Germline CDR1 and CDR2: DFQATT and SNEGSKA (reference sequence). The CDR3 region is CSARVQLAGGHEQFF. The CDR3 nucleotides read TGCAGTGCTAGAGTTCAGCTAGCGGGAGGCCATGAGCAGTTCTTC.

This clonotype was seen ten or more times. The V call is TRBV20-1, the J call TRBJ2-3; D is undetermined. Germline V gene sequence: CDR1 DFQATT, CDR2 SNEGSKA (reference sequence). Trimming shortened V by 1 base and J by 6 bases, and 14 bases separated the two germline ends. The CDR3 contains 14 residues. The CDR3 DNA is TGCAGTGCTAGAGTTGGTATTAGTGCGGATACGCAGTATTTT. Residues: CSARVGISADTQYF.